The present T cell receptor beta chain was sequenced within a study of T-cell reconstitution after alpha-beta-depleted transplantation in children (dated by TCRdb to the mid-2010s). Regarding the research as a whole: T-cell immune reconstitution after TCRalphabeta/CD19-depleted allogeneic hematopoietic cell transplantation in children was quantitatively tracked in the study by means of TCR repertoire profiling. Study-wide findings and limitations: The high TCRbeta diversity at day 60 in some patients was ascribed to recipient T cells and intrathymic progenitors that had survived conditioning. Apparently early alphabetaT-cell count recovery about two months after transplant reportedly relied on only several hundred rapidly expanded clones derived from non-depleted graft cells. Hyperexpanded clone frequencies declined over subsequent months; after one year, T-cell counts and TCRbeta diversity were mostly attributed to newly produced T cells.

Library generation was performed with PCR. Sequencing was carried out with an Illumina HiSeq 2500. Molecular barcoding was employed in the preparation of TCR libraries, with unique molecular identifiers being used to normalize TCRbeta repertoire quantification. TCRdb applied fastp at Q25 and MiXCR to the public reads, then kept only in-frame beta chains. A single entry per CDR3 protein holds the most common genes and DNA from its merged rows. Present in this sample are under 400,000 distinct CDR3 sequences, around 20% of which were seen just once. The ten largest account for roughly 9.8% of the sample. As for this clonotype: No antigen is known for it. Base quality data are lacking; no much larger clone is found one base away.

V loses 7 bases, J loses 12 bases, and the germline ends lie 24 bases apart. From cysteine to phenylalanine, the CDR3 is 14 amino acids long. The kept DNA is CDR3 alone, 42 bases in frame from the first base. The germline V gene encodes CDR1 MDHEN and CDR2 SYDVKM. Explained via the paper, the treatment or condition label denotes: allogeneic hematopoietic cell transplantation with graft depleted of TCRalphabeta T cells and CD19 B cells. TCRalphabeta/CD19-depleted allogeneic hematopoietic cell grafts were given to the transplant recipients, all of whom were children. The V gene is TRBV28 and the J gene is TRBJ1-2; matching of 6 bases hints at TRBD1 as the D gene. This specimen was PBMCs, mostly from graft donor cells, taken 180 days after TCRalphabeta/CD19-depleted stem cell transplant. This TCR derives from a male patient aged 10 to 17 who had a stem cell transplant for acute lymphoblastic leukemia, so the T cells may come from the graft donor. The nucleotides read TGTGCCAGCACGTGGCACAGGCTCCTGGGGGGCGACACCTTC. Its product reads: CASTWHRLLGGDTF.